A single sample is the source of the 25 T cell receptor beta chains below, sequenced in a study of identical twins. TCRdb re-derived calls from the 5' RACE reads in MiXCR, one entry per CDR3 protein. The sample has approximately 890,000 distinct CDR3 sequences; around an eighth are singletons. A further study also used this sample, focusing on yellow fever vaccine responses in identical twins.

Material: PBMCs. These receptors were collected from a woman younger than 30 in good health.

This clonotype was observed a few times. The chain is built from TRBV9 and TRBJ2-7; no firm D call. Germline values: CDR1 SGDLS, CDR2 YYNGEE. Trimming pared 0 bases from V and 0 bases from J, leaving 7 bases between. The CDR3 runs 14 residues. CDR3 residues: CASSVEATSYEQYF. CDR3 DNA sequence: TGTGCCAGCAGCGTAGAGGCCACCTCCTACGAGCAGTACTTC.

This clonotype was seen ten or more times. V and J are TRBV12-3 or TRBV12-4 and TRBJ1-4; unclear D gene. Trimming cost V 6 bases and J 8 bases, with 16 bases left between them. The CDR3 runs to 14 residues. CDR3 DNA sequence: TGTGCCAGCAGCCTTAGATACAATGGGGAAAAACTGTTTTTT. Encoded protein: CASSLRYNGEKLFF.

This sequence joins TRBV2 and TRBJ2-1; D ambiguous. The V and J ends lost 2 bases and 9 bases respectively, with 8 bases between them. The CDR3 is made up of 12 amino acids. Germline loops: CDR1 SNHLY, CDR2 FYNNEI. For the CDR3, the DNA is TGTGCCAGCAGTGAACTCGGGCCTGAGCAGTTCTTC. It specifies CASSELGPEQFF.

This clonotype was found a few times. The chain recombines TRBV11-3 with TRBJ2-1; TRBD2 might be the D (6 bases). Germline V gene lookup returns CDR1 SGHNT and CDR2 YENEEA. The V end lost 5 bases, the J end lost 9 bases, and 20 bases lay between the germline ends. The CDR3 is made up of 15 amino acids. DNA for the CDR3: TGTGCCAGCAGCCAGAGGTGGCGGGATCAGGGTGAGCAGTTCTTC. As protein: CASSQRWRDQGEQFF.

The chain is built from TRBV3-1 and TRBJ1-5, with D unresolved. V lost 2 bases and J lost 4, with 9 bases in between. The V gene's germline CDR1 is LGHDT and CDR2 YNNKEL (reference sequence). CDR3 size: 14 residues. The CDR3 DNA follows: TGTGCCAGCAGCCAATCTTTACAGAATCAGCCCCAGCATTTT. Translating it yields CASSQSLQNQPQHF.

The sample holds a few counts of this clonotype. The CDR3 is CASRKGGGETQYF. In DNA, the CDR3 is TGTGCCAGCAGGAAGGGGGGCGGGGAGACCCAGTACTTC. This chain connects TRBV5-4 to TRBJ2-5; possibly TRBD1 or TRBD2 for D (6 bases each). V was pared by 5 bases and J by 5 bases, with 13 bases between. CDR3 length equals 13 residues. Per the germline V gene, CDR1 is SGHNT and CDR2 is YYREEE (reference sequence).

This clonotype was recorded a few times. The chain is built from TRBV5-5 and TRBJ2-1, with D tentatively TRBD2 (5 bases). Per the germline V gene, CDR1 is SGHKS and CDR2 is YYEKEE (reference sequence). Trimming removed 3 bases from V and 7 bases from J, with 14 bases in between. The CDR3 sequence is 14 residues long. The CDR3 region has the DNA TGTGCCAGCAGCTATATAGAGGGTTCTAATGAGCAGTTCTTC. It translates to CASSYIEGSNEQFF.

The rearrangement joins TRBV12-3 or TRBV12-4 to TRBJ2-2; TRBD2 matches at 7 bases. This CDR3 has 11 amino acids. V shed 3 bases, J shed 15 bases, and the junction held 4 bases outside the gene matches. In nucleotides, the CDR3 is TGTGCCAGCAGTTTGCCGGGGGGATTGTTTTTT. Translation gives CASSLPGGLFF.

This clonotype was recorded at least ten times. The rearrangement joins TRBV25-1 to TRBJ1-5; the D gene is possibly TRBD1 (5 bases). CDR1 and CDR2 from the germline V gene are MGHDK and SYGVNS. This CDR3 region has 13 residues. V was clipped by 1 base and J by 4 bases, with 5 bases between them. The DNA of the CDR3 is TGTGCCAGCAGTGAATCAGGGAATCAGCCCCAGCATTTT. Encoded protein: CASSESGNQPQHF.

V usage is TRBV3-1 and J usage is TRBJ2-1; possibly TRBD2 for D (5 bases). The V end was cut by 0 bases, the J end by 9 bases, with 15 bases between. CDR3 length: 15 residues. The germline CDR1 and CDR2 sequences are LGHDT and YNNKEL (reference sequence). CDR3 sequence: CASSQDGAVRGEQFF. CDR3 DNA: TGTGCCAGCAGCCAAGACGGAGCGGTTCGAGGTGAGCAGTTCTTC.

This clonotype showed up just a few times. This chain uses TRBV4-1 with TRBJ1-4; D not resolved. Germline V lookup: CDR1 MGHRA, CDR2 YSYEKL. Trimming left V 1 base short and J 5 bases short, with 11 bases between. The CDR3 is made up of 15 amino acids. The CDR3 coding sequence is TGCGCCAGCAGCCAAGGCAACCCGACGAATGAAAAACTGTTTTTT. Protein product: CASSQGNPTNEKLFF.

The genes are TRBV20-1 and TRBJ1-1; weak D call: TRBD1 (6 bases). The ends were cut back, 0 bases at V and 4 bases at J, with 15 bases in the middle. CDR3 length: 15 amino acids. Germline V CDR1 and CDR2: DFQATT, SNEGSKA (reference sequence). The CDR3 sequence: CSARDGTGSGTEAFF. The CDR3 nucleotides are TGCAGTGCTAGAGATGGTACAGGGTCGGGCACTGAAGCTTTCTTT.

This clonotype was seen only a few times. The chain combines TRBV3-1 with TRBJ2-7; 7 nucleotides align to TRBD1. The germline gives CDR1 LGHDT, CDR2 YNNKEL (reference sequence). Unmatched junction bases numbered 9, after V lost 1 base and J lost 6 bases. This CDR3 has 15 residues. CDR3 protein: CASSQAGTALLEQYF. The CDR3 nucleotides are TGTGCCAGCAGCCAAGCCGGGACAGCCTTACTCGAGCAGTACTTC.

The table lists this clonotype with a few counts. This chain connects TRBV3-1 to TRBJ2-1; no firm D call. V was clipped by 8 bases and J by 7 bases, with 12 bases between them. Germline CDR1 reads LGHDT; CDR2 reads YNNKEL (reference sequence). The CDR3 sequence is 12 residues long. CDR3 protein: CASCHQWNEQFF. The CDR3 nucleotides read TGTGCCAGCTGTCACCAGTGGAATGAGCAGTTCTTC.

The CDR3 region is CASSGGQLSTGELFF. The CDR3, as DNA: TGTGCCAGCAGCGGCGGACAGTTGAGCACCGGGGAGCTGTTTTTT. V usage is TRBV7-9 and J usage is TRBJ2-2; a possible D gene is TRBD1 (6 bases). The V end was cut by 5 bases, the J end by 4 bases, with 14 bases between. CDR3 length equals 15 residues. Germline assignment: CDR1 SEHNR and CDR2 FQNEAQ (reference sequence).

The chain employs TRBV19 and TRBJ1-5; no definite D call. Trimming shortened V by 4 bases and J by 6 bases, and 10 bases separated the two germline ends. The length of the CDR3 is 13 residues. Germline V gene sequence: CDR1 LNHDA, CDR2 SQIVND (reference sequence). The CDR3 region has the DNA TGTGCCAGTAGTACCCGGTTTGGTCAGCCCCAGCATTTT. It encodes CASSTRFGQPQHF.

The rearrangement links TRBV29-1 to TRBJ2-1, with D tentatively TRBD1 or TRBD2 (6 bases each). The CDR3 is 11 amino acids. CDR1 is SQVTM and CDR2 is ANQGSEA in the germline V gene. Trimming pared 0 bases from V and 12 bases from J, leaving 9 bases between. CDR3 sequence (DNA): TGCAGCGTTGAAGATAAGGGGGGGCAGTTCTTC. It codes for CSVEDKGGQFF.

This clonotype has at least ten counts. The chain has TRBV5-1 and TRBJ2-1, with D unresolved. This CDR3 has 12 amino acids. V was cut by 5 bases and J by 8 bases, with 11 bases left in between. Germline V gives CDR1 SGHRS, CDR2 YFSETQ. CDR3 nucleotides: TGCGCCAGCAGTCTACGACCCTATGAGCAGTTCTTC. It translates to CASSLRPYEQFF.

About this clonotype itself: This may arise from a read error, as a much more abundant clone is one base away. The J gene is TRBJ2-2, the V gene TRBV12-3 or TRBV12-4; D is ambiguous. V was cut by 8 bases and J by 4 bases, with 5 bases left in between. The length of the CDR3 is 11 residues. The DNA of the CDR3 is TGTGCCAGCCAAATCACCGGGGAGCTGTTTTTT. Translation gives CASQITGELFF.

The chain couples TRBV10-3 to TRBJ2-5, with D possibly TRBD2 on 6 matching bases. There are 14 residues in the CDR3. CDR1 and CDR2 (germline): ENHRY, SYGVKD. V was shortened by 2 bases and J by 1 base, with 8 bases between the two germline ends. The CDR3 reads CAISEGGIQETQYF. The CDR3 nucleotides are TGTGCCATCAGTGAGGGGGGGATCCAAGAGACCCAGTACTTC.

The table lists this clonotype with many counts. The V and J genes are TRBV24-1 and TRBJ1-1; a possible D gene is TRBD1 (6 bases). From germline, CDR1 is KGHDR and CDR2 SFDVKD. The V and J ends lost 4 bases and 0 bases respectively, with 8 bases between them. CDR3 size: 14 residues. CDR3 protein: CATSEAGVNTEAFF. CDR3 bases: TGTGCCACCAGTGAGGCAGGGGTGAACACTGAAGCTTTCTTT.

This clonotype was detected a few times. This chain links TRBV7-2 with TRBJ1-1, with 8 nucleotides matching TRBD1. V lost 6 bases and J lost 4; bases outside the gene matches: 4. The CDR3 is made up of 13 amino acids. Germline V gene sequence: CDR1 SGHTA, CDR2 FQGNSA. This CDR3 reads CASSIRGLTEAFF. CDR3 coding DNA: TGTGCCAGCAGTATCAGGGGGCTCACTGAAGCTTTCTTT.

This clonotype was seen a few times. V gene TRBV20-1 combines with J gene TRBJ2-2, with 8 nucleotides matching TRBD1. V was clipped by 6 bases and J by 1 base; unmatched bases: 4. The germline gives CDR1 DFQATT, CDR2 SNEGSKA (reference sequence). This CDR3 region has 14 residues. CDR3 sequence reads: CSALGTGNTGELFF. The DNA of the CDR3 is TGCAGTGCCCTCGGGACAGGGAACACCGGGGAGCTGTTTTTT.

The CDR3 DNA sequence: TGTGCCACCAGTGACCTAGACAGGGGGCGCACCGGGGAGCTGTTTTTT. Protein product: CATSDLDRGRTGELFF. The chain recombines TRBV24-1 with TRBJ2-2; 10 nucleotides line up with TRBD1. The CDR3 runs to 16 residues. The germline gives CDR1 KGHDR, CDR2 SFDVKD. J lost 4 bases, V lost 4 bases, and 5 bases had no gene match.

This clonotype was recorded many times. The chain uses TRBV5-1 and TRBJ2-7; D is uncertain. The CDR3 covers 12 residues. Per the germline V gene, CDR1 is SGHRS and CDR2 is YFSETQ. Trimming removed 4 bases from V and 0 bases from J, with 5 bases in between. CDR3 region: CASSQNSYEQYF. For the CDR3, the DNA is TGCGCCAGCAGCCAAAACTCCTACGAGCAGTACTTC.